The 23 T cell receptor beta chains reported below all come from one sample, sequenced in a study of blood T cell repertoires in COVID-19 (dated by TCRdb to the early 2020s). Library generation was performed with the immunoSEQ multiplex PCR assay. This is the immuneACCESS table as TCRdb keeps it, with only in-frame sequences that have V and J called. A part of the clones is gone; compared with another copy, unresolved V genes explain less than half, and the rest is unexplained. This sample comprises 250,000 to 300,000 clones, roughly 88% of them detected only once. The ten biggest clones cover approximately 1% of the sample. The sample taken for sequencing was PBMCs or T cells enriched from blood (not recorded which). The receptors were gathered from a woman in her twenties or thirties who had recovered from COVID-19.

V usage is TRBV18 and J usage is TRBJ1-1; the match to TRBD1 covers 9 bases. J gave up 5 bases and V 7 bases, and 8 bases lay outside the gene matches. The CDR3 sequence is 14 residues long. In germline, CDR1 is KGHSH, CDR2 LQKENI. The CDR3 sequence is CASLTTGGGTEAFF. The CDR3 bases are TGTGCCAGCTTAACCACAGGGGGCGGAACTGAAGCTTTCTTT.

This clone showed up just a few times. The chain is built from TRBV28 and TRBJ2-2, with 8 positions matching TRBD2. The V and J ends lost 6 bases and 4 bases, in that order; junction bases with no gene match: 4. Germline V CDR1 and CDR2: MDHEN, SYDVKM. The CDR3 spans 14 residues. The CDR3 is CASSRGLATGELFF. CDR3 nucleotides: TGTGCCAGCAGCCGCGGACTAGCCACCGGGGAGCTGTTTTTT.

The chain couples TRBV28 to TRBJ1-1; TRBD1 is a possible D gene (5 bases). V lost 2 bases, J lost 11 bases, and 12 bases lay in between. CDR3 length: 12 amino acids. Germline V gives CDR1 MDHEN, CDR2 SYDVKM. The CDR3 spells CASSLPGGTAFF. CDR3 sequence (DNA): TGTGCCAGCAGTTTACCTGGGGGGACGGCTTTCTTT.

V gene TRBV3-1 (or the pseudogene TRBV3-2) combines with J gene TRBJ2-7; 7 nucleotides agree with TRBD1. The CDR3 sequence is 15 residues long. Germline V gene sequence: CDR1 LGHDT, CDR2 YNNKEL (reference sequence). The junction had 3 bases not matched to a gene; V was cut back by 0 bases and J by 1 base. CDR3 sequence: CASSQDGTVSYEQYF. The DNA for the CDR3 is TGTGCCAGCAGCCAAGATGGGACAGTTTCCTACGAGCAGTACTTC.

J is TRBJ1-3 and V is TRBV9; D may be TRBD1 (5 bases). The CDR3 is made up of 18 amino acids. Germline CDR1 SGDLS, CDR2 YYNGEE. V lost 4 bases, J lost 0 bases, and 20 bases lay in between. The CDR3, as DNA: TGTGCCAGCAGCCCTACCTGGGGGACTGACGTCTCTGGAAACACCATATATTTT. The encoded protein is CASSPTWGTDVSGNTIYF.

The CDR3 DNA is TGTGCCATCACTTCCGGGATCTCCTACGAGCAGTACTTC. Its translation: CAITSGISYEQYF. This chain links TRBV10-3 with TRBJ2-7; TRBD2 might be the D (5 bases). The germline V gene has CDR1 ENHRY and CDR2 SYGVKD. Between the trimmed V and J ends, which lost 7 bases and 0 bases, there was a span of 10 bases. CDR3 length: 13 amino acids.

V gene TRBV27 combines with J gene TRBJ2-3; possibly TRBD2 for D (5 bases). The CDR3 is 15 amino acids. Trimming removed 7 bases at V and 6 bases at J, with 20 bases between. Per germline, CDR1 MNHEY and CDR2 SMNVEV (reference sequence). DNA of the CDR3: TGTGCCAGCAAGTACAGCGGTGGGTCCGAGGATACGCAGTATTTT. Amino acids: CASKYSGGSEDTQYF.

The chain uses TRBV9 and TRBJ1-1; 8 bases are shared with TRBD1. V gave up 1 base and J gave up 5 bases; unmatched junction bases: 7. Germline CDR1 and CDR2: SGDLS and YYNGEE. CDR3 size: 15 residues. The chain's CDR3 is CASSVTPGQETEAFF. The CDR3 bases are TGTGCCAGCAGCGTAACACCGGGACAGGAGACTGAAGCTTTCTTT. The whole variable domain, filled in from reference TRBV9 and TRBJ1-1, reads DSGVTQTPKHLITATGQRVTLRCSPRSGDLSVYWYQQSLDQGLQFLIQYYNGEERAKGNILERFSAQQFPDLHSELNLSSLELGDSALYFCASSVTPGQETEAFFGQGTRLTVV.

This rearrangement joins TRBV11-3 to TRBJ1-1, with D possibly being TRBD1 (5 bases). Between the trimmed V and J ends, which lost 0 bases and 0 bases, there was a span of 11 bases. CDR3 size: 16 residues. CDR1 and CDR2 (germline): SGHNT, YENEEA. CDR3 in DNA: TGTGCCAGCAGCTTAGACGCCCCGGGGGTGAACACTGAAGCTTTCTTT. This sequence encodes CASSLDAPGVNTEAFF.

CDR3 loop: CATSDAGVGYTF. The CDR3 nucleotides read TGTGCCACCAGTGATGCAGGGGTTGGCTACACCTTC. V gene TRBV24-1 combines with J gene TRBJ1-2, with D possibly being TRBD1 (6 bases). The CDR3 runs to 12 residues. The germline V and J ends were trimmed by 3 bases and 7 bases, with 8 bases remaining between them. Per the germline V gene, CDR1 is KGHDR and CDR2 is SFDVKD.

Written as DNA, the CDR3 is TGTGCCAGCAGTTTGGCCATACGGGGTTCACCCCTCCACTTT. Amino acid sequence: CASSLAIRGSPLHF. The V call is TRBV28, the J call TRBJ1-6; no clear D gene. This CDR3 has 14 residues. The germline CDR1 and CDR2 sequences are MDHEN and SYDVKM. Trimming left V 3 bases short and J 9 bases short, with 12 bases between.

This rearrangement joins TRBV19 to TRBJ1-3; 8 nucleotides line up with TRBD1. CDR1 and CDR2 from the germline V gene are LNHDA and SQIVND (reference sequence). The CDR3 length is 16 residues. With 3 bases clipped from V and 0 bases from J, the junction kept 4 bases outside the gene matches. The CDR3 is CASSIGQGRSGNTIYF. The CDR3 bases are TGTGCCAGTAGTATCGGACAGGGCCGCTCTGGAAACACCATATATTTT. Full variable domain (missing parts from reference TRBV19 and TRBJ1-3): DGGITQSPKYLFRKEGQNVTLSCEQNLNHDAMYWYRQDPGQGLRLIYYSQIVNDFQKGDIAEGYSVSREKKESFPLTVTSAQKNPTAFYLCASSIGQGRSGNTIYFGEGSWLTVV.

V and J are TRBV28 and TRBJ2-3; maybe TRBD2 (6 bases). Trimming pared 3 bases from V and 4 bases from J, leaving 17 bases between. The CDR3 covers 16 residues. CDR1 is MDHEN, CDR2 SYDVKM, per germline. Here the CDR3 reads CASSFSIPGEADTQYF. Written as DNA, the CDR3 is TGTGCCAGCAGTTTTTCAATCCCGGGGGAGGCAGATACGCAGTATTTT.

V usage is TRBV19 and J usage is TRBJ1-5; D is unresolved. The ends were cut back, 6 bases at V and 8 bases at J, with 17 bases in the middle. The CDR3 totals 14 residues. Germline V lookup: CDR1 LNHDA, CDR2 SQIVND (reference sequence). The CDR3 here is CASRSMEIPEPQHF. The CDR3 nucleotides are TGTGCCAGTAGAAGTATGGAGATCCCAGAGCCCCAGCATTTT.

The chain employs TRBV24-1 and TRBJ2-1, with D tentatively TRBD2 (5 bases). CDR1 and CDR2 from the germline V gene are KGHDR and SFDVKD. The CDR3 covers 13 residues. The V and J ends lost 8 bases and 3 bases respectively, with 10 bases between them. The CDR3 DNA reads TGTGCCACCACGGACTGGGGCTACAATGAGCAGTTCTTC. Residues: CATTDWGYNEQFF.

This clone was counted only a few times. The CDR3 nucleotides are TGTGCCAGCAGCTTAAGCCCCCTTTTGAGCACTGAAGCTTTCTTT. This sequence encodes CASSLSPLLSTEAFF. The genes are TRBV7-3 and TRBJ1-1; D is unclear. Germline CDR1 and CDR2: SGHTA and FQGTGA. V was cut by 1 base and J by 4 bases, with 13 bases left in between. The CDR3 length is 15 residues.

CDR3 DNA sequence: TGCGCCAGCAGCCGCGGACAAAATCGGAACACTGAAGCTTTCTTT. It encodes CASSRGQNRNTEAFF. The J gene is TRBJ1-1, the V gene TRBV5-1; D might be TRBD1 (5 bases). Trimming took off 4 bases at V and 1 base at J, with 14 bases between the two ends. The germline V gene has CDR1 SGHRS and CDR2 YFSETQ. This CDR3 contains 15 residues. The entire variable domain, with the rest obtained from reference TRBV5-1 and TRBJ1-1, is as follows: KAGVTQTPRYLIKTRGQQVTLSCSPISGHRSVSWYQQTPGQGLQFLFEYFSETQRNKGNFPGRFSGRQFSNSRSEMNVSTLELGDSALYLCASSRGQNRNTEAFFGQGTRLTVV.

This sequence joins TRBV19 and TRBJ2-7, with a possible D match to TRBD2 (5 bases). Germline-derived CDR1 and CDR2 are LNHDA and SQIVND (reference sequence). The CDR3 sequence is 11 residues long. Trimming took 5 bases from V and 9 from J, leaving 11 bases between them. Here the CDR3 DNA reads TGTGCCAGTAGTGGGAGCAGCGGGCAGTACTTC. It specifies CASSGSSGQYF.

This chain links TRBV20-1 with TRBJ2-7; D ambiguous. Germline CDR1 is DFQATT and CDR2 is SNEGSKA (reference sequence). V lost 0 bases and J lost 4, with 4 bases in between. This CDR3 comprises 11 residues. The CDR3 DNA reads TGCAGTGCTAGAGATGAGTACGAGCAGTACTTC. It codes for CSARDEYEQYF.

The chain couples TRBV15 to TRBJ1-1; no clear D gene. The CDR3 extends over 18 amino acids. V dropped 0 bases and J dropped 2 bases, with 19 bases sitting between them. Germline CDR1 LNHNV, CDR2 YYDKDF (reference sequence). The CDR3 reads CATSRDRLGRAANTEAFF. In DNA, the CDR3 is TGTGCCACCAGCAGAGATAGGCTAGGGCGGGCAGCTAACACTGAAGCTTTCTTT.

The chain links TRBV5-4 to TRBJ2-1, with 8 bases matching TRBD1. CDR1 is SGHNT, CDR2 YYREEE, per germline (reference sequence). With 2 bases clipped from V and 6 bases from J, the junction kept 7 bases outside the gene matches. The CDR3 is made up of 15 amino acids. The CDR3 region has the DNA TGTGCCAGCAGCTTCCCGGACAGGGAAGTCAATGAGCAGTTCTTC. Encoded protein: CASSFPDREVNEQFF.

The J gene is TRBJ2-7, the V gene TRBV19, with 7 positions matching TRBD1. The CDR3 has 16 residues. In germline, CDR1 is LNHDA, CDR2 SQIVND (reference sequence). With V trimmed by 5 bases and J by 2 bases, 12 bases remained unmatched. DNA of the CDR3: TGTGCCAGTAGTGAAGCACCGGGACAGTTCGCCTACGAGCAGTACTTC. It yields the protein CASSEAPGQFAYEQYF.

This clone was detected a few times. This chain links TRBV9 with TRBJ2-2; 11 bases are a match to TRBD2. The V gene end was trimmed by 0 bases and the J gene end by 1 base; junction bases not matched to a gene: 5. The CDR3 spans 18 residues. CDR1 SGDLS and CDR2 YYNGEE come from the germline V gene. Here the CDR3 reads CASSVALAGGLNTGELFF. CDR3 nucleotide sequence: TGTGCCAGCAGCGTAGCTCTAGCGGGGGGTTTGAACACCGGGGAGCTGTTTTTT.